This TCR beta chain was recovered during a study of identical twins. Study results and caveats: Out-of-frame beta chain sequences displayed weaker excess sharing between twins.

TCRdb recomputed calls from the 5' RACE reads with MiXCR, one row per CDR3 protein. The repertoire consists of under 400,000 distinct CDR3 sequences, with around 9.7% occurring once and the leading ten covering 8% to 9.5%. To note about this clonotype: No antigen is known for it.

This CDR3 region has 17 residues. Germline CDR1 SGHNT, CDR2 YENEEA. Trimming cost V 5 bases and J 4 bases; bases outside gene matches: 7. The source material was naive T cells sorted from blood. The V and J genes are TRBV11-3 and TRBJ2-6, with 11 bases aligning to TRBD2. The receptor was isolated from a woman aged 45 to 65 in good health. In DNA, the CDR3 is TGTGCCAGCAGCCTACTAGCGGGAGTGATGGGGGCCAACGTCCTGACTTTC. Protein: CASSLLAGVMGANVLTF.